This TCR beta chain was obtained from a study of regulatory T cells in long-lasting Graves disease. This CDR3 has 14 residues. Germline values: CDR1 MNHEY, CDR2 SMNVEV (reference sequence). With 0 bases removed from V and 0 bases from J, the gap between germline ends came to 3 bases. Noted time point: newly diagnosed GD, antithyroid drugs for less than 3 months. Generation of the TCR library employed RNA extracted from PBMCs. Patients hailed from an endocrinology department in Xi'an, China. This clonotype was seen repeatedly, ten times or more. For TCR beta, libraries came from iRepertoire HTBI primers and Arm-PCR of CDR3 regions. TCRdb reanalysed the multiplex PCR reads using MiXCR and keeps one entry per CDR3 protein. Among about 610,000 distinct CDR3 sequences listed, around 15% were seen once. These data also featured in a second study, about T cells in Graves' hyperthyroidism and ophthalmopathy. In that study: Patients showing uncontrolled infection, other autoimmune disease, pregnancy or lactation were ineligible.

This TCR derives from a man aged 18 to 35 with Graves disease. This specimen was peripheral blood mononuclear cells (PBMCs), taken at new diagnosis, from a patient treated with antithyroid drugs. The gene calls are TRBV27 and TRBJ2-1; D gene uncertain. CDR3 in amino acids: CASSLSASYNEQFF. In DNA form, the CDR3 reads TGTGCCAGCAGTTTATCCGCCTCCTACAATGAGCAGTTCTTC.